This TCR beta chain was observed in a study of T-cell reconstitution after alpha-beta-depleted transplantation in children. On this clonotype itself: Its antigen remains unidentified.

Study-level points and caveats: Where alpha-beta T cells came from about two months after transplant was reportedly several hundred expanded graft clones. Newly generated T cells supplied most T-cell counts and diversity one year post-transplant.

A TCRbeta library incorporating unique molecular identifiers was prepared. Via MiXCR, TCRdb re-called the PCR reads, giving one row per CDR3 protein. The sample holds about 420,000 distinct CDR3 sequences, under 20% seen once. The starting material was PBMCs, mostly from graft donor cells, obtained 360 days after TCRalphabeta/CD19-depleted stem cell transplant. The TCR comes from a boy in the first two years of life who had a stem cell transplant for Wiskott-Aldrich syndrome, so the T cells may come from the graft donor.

The CDR3 loop reads CASSLIVGATSYEQYF. The CDR3 coding sequence is TGTGCCAGCAGTTTAATAGTGGGAGCAACGTCCTACGAGCAGTACTTC. The chain uses TRBV12-3 or TRBV12-4 and TRBJ2-7; tentative D call: TRBD2 (5 bases). CDR3 length: 16 residues. The germline V and J ends were trimmed by 2 bases and 1 base, with 15 bases remaining between them.